These T cell receptor beta chains were read from a single sample in a study of shared clonotypes between healthy human individuals. Assay used: immunoSEQ multiplex PCR; TCRdb lists only in-frame clones, some missing. The table lists about 2.4 million clones, approximately 94% of them singletons. What was sequenced was naive CD4+ T cells from PBMCs. Source of these receptors: a man between 18 and 29 years old in good health. Some clones in this sample may be carry-over from other donors' samples. CDR3s include the opening cysteine and the closing phenylalanine or tryptophan. Each record gives: clone size, V gene, CDR3 protein. Expanded clones get a size class; other rows say once, few or many, or leave the size out.

. TRBV4-1 CASSSRRGSGNYGYTF
once TRBV11-2 CASSLDHGTDTQYF
. TRBV28 CASSLFRQPQHF
. TRBV7-8 CASSPWTVWEKLFF
. TRBV7-9 CASSSRTGGSGNTIYF
. TRBV28 CASKVPDAKPSNTIYF
few TRBV30 CAWSSHSNTEAFF
. TRBV2 CASNYLQETQYF
. TRBV11-2 CASSLVLGTEAFF
. TRBV5-8 CASSSRTPNGGEKLFF
. TRBV2 CASSPRVIQAFF
few TRBV5-4 CASSPTSDTVGVQYF
. TRBV4-3 CASSHADRGDNEQFF
few TRBV30 CACSRPNTEAFF
few TRBV20-1 CSARVGTEAFF
. TRBV5-1 CASSWTSGTGEQYF
. TRBV19 CASAPKDRAIDEQFF
once TRBV18 CASSPGTASYGYTF
. TRBV4-3 CASSQDYRGSTYSNQPQHF
. TRBV9 CASSGRTGETNEKLFF
. TRBV21-1 CASRGLPGQGYRGYTF
. TRBV11-2 CASSLAEYNLYEQYF
. TRBV9 CASSVDGGRRSDTQYF
. TRBV5-4 CASSLYQGARETQYF
. TRBV5-1 CASSTGISYEQYF
. TRBV4-3 CASSRTISESETQYF
. TRBV5-1 CASSLALRGGAANEQFF
. TRBV19 CASTPAGTEAREQYF
. TRBV9 CASSPYQGVHGYTF
. TRBV6-1 CASSEGGLREKLFF
once TRBV2 CASSNTQGNEQFF
. TRBV10-2 CASSLQSGLAGHYTDTQYF
. TRBV28 CASSLRQSYNEQFF
. TRBV5-1 CASSLEPSGNTIYF
. TRBV5-1 CASSILGAGQETQYF
. TRBV6-5 CASSRQRQETQYF
. TRBV28 CASSLYHHGTNYGCTF
. TRBV25-1 CASSDRQQGGYGYTF
. TRBV5-4 CASSLTGYGGGNTGELFF
. TRBV28 CASSLPGTYGYTF
few TRBV4-1 CASSQEWTPGLLGNTQYF
. TRBV19 CASSLTGGRTEAFF
. TRBV6-5 CASSYRAGGVETQYF
. TRBV15 CATSRVVAISVDTQYF
. TRBV2 CASTNTLNTEAFF
. TRBV9 CASSVQGTLSTGELFF
once TRBV11-2 CASSLVPPPQGELFF
. TRBV28 CASSLSQRGNTIYF
few TRBV5-1 CASSLQGGSYEQYF
. TRBV6-5 CASSWTGASNTGELFF
. TRBV7-3 CASSSLGLSGGQYNEQFF
once TRBV2 CAAGGTAESYGYTF
. TRBV7-3 CASSSRMNTEAFF
. TRBV6-5 CASAPPSGGGGEQFF
. TRBV9 CASSTTSVSTDTQYF
. TRBV5-4 CASSLGQGSSQETQYF